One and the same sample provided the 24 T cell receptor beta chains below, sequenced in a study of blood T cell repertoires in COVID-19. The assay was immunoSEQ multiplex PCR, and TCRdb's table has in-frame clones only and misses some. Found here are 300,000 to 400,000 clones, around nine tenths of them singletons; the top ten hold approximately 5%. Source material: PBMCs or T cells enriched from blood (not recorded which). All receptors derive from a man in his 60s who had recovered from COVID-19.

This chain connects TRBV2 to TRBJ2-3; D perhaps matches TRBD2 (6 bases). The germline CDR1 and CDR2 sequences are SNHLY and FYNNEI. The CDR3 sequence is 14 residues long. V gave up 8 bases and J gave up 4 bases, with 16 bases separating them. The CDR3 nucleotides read TGTGCCAGCCTTAGGGGCAGGGAGGCAGATACGCAGTATTTT. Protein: CASLRGREADTQYF.

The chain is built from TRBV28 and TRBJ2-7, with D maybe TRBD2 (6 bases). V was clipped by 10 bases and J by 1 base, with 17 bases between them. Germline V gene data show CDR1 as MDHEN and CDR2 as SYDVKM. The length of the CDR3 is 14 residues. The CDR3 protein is CAIKSGLLSYEQYF. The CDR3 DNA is TGTGCCATCAAATCGGGACTCCTATCCTACGAGCAGTACTTC.

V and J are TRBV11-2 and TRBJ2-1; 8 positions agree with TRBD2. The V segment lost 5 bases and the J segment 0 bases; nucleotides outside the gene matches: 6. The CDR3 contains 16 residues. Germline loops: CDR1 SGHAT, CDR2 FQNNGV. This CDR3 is CASSVLAGSSYNEQFF. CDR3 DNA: TGTGCCAGCAGCGTTCTAGCGGGCAGCTCCTACAATGAGCAGTTCTTC.

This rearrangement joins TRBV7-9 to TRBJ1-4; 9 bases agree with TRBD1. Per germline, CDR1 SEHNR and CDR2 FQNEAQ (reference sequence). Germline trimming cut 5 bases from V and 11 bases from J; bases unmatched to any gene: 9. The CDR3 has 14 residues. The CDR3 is CASSPGQGFRKLFF. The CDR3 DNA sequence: TGTGCCAGCAGCCCGGGACAGGGTTTTCGGAAACTGTTTTTT.

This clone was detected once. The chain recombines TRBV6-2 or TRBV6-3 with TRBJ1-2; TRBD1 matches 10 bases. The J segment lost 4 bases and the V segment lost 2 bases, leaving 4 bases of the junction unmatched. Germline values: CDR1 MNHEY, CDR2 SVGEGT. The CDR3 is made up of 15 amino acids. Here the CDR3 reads CASSYGQGVGYGYTF. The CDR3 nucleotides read TGTGCCAGCAGTTACGGACAGGGGGTGGGCTATGGCTACACCTTC.

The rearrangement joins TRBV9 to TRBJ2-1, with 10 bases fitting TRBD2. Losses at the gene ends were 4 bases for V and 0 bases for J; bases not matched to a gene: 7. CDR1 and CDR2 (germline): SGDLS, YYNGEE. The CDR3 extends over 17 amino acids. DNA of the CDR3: TGTGCCAGCAGCCAAAGTACTAGCGGGAACTCCTACAATGAGCAGTTCTTC. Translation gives CASSQSTSGNSYNEQFF.

The CDR3 region is CASSLTLAGFYEQYF. DNA of the CDR3: TGTGCCAGCAGCTTAACCCTAGCGGGATTCTACGAGCAGTACTTC. V usage is TRBV7-2 and J usage is TRBJ2-7; 9 nucleotides align to TRBD2. With 2 bases clipped from V and 3 bases from J, the junction kept 5 bases outside the gene matches. This CDR3 has 15 amino acids. Germline CDR1 and CDR2: SGHTA and FQGNSA. Filled out from reference TRBV7-2 and TRBJ2-7, the complete variable domain reads GAGVSQSPSNKVTEKGKDVELRCDPISGHTALYWYRQSLGQGLEFLIYFQGNSAPDKSGLPSDRFSAERTGGSVSTLTIQRTQQEDSAVYLCASSLTLAGFYEQYFGPGTRLTVT.

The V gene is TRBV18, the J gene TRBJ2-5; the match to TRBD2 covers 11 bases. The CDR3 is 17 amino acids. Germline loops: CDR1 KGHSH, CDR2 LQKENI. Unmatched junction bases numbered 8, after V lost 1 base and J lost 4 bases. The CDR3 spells CASSPLGSGRAGETQYF. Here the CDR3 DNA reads TGTGCCAGCTCACCACTTGGTAGCGGGAGGGCAGGAGAGACCCAGTACTTC. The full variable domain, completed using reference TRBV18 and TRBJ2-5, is NAGVMQNPRHLVRRRGQEARLRCSPMKGHSHVYWYRQLPEEGLKFMVYLQKENIIDESGMPKERFSAEFPKEGPSILRIQQVVRGDSAAYFCASSPLGSGRAGETQYFGPGTRLLVL.

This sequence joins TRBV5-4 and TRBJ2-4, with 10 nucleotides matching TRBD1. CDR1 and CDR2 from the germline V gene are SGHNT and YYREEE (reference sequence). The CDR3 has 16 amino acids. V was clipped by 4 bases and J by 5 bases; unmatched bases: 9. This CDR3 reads CASSERQGAVQNIQYF. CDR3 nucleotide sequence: TGTGCCAGCAGCGAGAGACAGGGGGCAGTGCAAAACATTCAGTACTTC. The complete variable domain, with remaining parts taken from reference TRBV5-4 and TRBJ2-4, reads ETGVTQSPTHLIKTRGQQVTLRCSSQSGHNTVSWYQQALGQGPQFIFQYYREEENGRGNFPPRFSGLQFPNYSSELNVNALELDDSALYLCASSERQGAVQNIQYFGAGTRLSVL.

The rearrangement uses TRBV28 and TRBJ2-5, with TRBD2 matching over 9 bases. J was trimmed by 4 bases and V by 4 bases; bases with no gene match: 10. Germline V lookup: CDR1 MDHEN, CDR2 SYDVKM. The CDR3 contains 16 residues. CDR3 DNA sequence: TGTGCCAGCAGTTCCTCCGTAGCGGGAGTAACAGAGACCCAGTACTTC. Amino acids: CASSSSVAGVTETQYF.

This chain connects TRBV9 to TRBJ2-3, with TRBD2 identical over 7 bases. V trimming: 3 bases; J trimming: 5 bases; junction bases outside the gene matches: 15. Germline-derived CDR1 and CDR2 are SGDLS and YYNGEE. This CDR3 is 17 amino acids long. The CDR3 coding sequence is TGTGCCAGCAGCGAGAGGGATTTAAGCGGGACGAAAGATACGCAGTATTTT. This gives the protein CASSERDLSGTKDTQYF.

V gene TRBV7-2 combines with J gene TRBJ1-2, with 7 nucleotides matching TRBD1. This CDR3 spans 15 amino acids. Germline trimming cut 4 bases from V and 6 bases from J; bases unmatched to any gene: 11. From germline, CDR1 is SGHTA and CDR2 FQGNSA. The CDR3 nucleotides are TGTGCCAGCAGCTCCTACAGGGATACAGGGGATGGCTACACCTTC. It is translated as CASSSYRDTGDGYTF.

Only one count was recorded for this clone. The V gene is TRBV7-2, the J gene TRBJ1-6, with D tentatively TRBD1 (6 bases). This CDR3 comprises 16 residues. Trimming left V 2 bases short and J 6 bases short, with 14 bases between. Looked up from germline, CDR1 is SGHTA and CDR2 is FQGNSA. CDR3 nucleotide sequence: TGTGCCAGCAGCTTAATGGAGGGGGGGGGTAATTCACCCCTCCACTTT. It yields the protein CASSLMEGGGNSPLHF.

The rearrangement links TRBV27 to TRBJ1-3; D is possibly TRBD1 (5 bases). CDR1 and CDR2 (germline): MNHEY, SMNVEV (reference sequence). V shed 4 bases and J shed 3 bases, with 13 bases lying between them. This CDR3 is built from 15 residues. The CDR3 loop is CASSSTGYSGNTIYF. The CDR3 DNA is TGTGCCAGCAGTTCCACAGGATACAGTGGAAACACCATATATTTT.

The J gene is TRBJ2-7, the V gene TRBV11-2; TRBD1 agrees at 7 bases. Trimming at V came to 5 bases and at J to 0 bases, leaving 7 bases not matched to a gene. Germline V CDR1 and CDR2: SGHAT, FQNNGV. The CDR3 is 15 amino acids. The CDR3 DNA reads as TGTGCCAGCAGCGCGGACAGGACGGCCTCCTACGAGCAGTACTTC. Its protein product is CASSADRTASYEQYF.

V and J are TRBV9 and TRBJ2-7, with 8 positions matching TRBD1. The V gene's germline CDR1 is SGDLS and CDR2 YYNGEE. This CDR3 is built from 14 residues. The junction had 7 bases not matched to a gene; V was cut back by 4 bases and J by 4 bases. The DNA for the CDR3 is TGTGCCAGCAGCCCAGGCCGACAGGGGTACGAGCAGTACTTC. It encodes CASSPGRQGYEQYF. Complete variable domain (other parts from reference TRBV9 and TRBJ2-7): DSGVTQTPKHLITATGQRVTLRCSPRSGDLSVYWYQQSLDQGLQFLIQYYNGEERAKGNILERFSAQQFPDLHSELNLSSLELGDSALYFCASSPGRQGYEQYFGPGTRLTVT.

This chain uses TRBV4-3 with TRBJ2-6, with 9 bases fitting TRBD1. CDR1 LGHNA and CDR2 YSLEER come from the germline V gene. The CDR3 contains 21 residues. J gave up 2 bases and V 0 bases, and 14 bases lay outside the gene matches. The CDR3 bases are TGCGCCAGCAGCCAAGAGATTCTAGTTGGGACAGGGATGGCTGGGGCCAACGTCCTGACTTTC. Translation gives CASSQEILVGTGMAGANVLTF.

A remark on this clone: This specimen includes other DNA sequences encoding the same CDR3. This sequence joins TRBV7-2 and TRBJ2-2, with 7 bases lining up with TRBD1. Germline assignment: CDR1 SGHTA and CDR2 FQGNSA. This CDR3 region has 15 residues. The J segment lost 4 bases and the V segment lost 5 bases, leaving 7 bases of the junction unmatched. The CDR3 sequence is CASSLTGVGTGELFF. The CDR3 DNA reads TGTGCCAGCAGCCTTACAGGGGTCGGCACCGGGGAGCTGTTTTTT.

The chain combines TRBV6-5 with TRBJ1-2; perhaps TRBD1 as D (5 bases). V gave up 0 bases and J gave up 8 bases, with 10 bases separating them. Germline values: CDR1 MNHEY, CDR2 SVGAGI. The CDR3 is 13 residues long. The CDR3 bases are TGTGCCAGCAGTTACTCAGGGGAAGGGGGCTACACCTTC. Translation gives CASSYSGEGGYTF.

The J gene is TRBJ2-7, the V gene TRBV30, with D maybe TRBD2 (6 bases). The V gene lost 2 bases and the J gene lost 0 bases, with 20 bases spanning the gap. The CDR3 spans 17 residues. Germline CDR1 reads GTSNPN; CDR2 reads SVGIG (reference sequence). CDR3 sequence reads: CAWSRARGIGLSYEQYF. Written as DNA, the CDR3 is TGTGCCTGGAGTCGTGCCCGGGGGATCGGACTCTCCTACGAGCAGTACTTC.

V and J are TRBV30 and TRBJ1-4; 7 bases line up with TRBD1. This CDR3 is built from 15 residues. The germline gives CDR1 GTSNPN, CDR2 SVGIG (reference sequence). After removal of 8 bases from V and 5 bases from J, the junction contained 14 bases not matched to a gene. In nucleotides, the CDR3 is TGTGCCGGCGGGGGGTTGACAGGGTTAAATGAAAAACTGTTTTTT. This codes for CAGGGLTGLNEKLFF.

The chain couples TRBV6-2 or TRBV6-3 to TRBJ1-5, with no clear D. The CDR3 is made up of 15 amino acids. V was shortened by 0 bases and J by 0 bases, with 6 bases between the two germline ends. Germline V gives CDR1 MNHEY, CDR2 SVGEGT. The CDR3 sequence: CASSYSGRSNQPQHF. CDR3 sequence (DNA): TGTGCCAGCAGTTACTCGGGCCGTAGCAATCAGCCCCAGCATTTT.

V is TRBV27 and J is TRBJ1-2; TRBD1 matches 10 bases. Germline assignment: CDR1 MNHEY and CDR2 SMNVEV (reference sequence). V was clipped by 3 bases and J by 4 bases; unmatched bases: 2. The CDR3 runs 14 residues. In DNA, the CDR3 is TGTGCCAGCAGTTTGGACAGGGGGGCCTATGGCTACACCTTC. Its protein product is CASSLDRGAYGYTF.

CDR3 sequence (DNA): TGTGCCAGCAGCTTGGGACTAGCGGGTCCAACCCAGTACTTC. This codes for CASSLGLAGPTQYF. The chain combines TRBV5-6 with TRBJ2-5; 10 positions match TRBD2. This CDR3 region has 14 residues. V lost 0 bases and J lost 8; bases outside the gene matches: 4. Looked up from germline, CDR1 is SGHDT and CDR2 is YYEEEE.